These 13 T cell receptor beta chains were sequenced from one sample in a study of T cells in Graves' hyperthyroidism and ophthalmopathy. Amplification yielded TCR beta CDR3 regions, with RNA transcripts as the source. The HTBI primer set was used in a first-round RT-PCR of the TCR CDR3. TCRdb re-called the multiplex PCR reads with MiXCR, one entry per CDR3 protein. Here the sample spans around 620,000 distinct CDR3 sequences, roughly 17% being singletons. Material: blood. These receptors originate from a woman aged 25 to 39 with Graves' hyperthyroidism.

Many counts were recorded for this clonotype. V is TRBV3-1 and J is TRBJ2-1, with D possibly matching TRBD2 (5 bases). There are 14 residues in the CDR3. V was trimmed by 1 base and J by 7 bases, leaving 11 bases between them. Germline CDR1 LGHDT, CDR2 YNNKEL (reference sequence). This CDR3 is CASSQAGIRNEQFF. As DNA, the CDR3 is TGTGCCAGCAGCCAAGCCGGGATTAGAAATGAGCAGTTCTTC.

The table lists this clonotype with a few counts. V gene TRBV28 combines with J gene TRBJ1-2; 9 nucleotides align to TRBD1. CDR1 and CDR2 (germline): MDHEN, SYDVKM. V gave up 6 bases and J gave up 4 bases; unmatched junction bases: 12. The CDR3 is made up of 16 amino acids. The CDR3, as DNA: TGTGCCAGCAGGGGGGACAGGGACCGTCCCTTCTATGGCTACACCTTC. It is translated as CASRGDRDRPFYGYTF.

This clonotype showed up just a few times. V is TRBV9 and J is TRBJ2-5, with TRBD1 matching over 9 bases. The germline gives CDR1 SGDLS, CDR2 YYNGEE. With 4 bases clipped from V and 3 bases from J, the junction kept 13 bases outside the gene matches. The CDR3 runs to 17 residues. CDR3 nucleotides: TGTGCCAGCAGCTCCAGTTGGGGACAGGGCGGTAAAGAGACCCAGTACTTC. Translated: CASSSSWGQGGKETQYF.

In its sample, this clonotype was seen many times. The DNA of the CDR3 is TGTGCCAGCAGTTTAGCGGGCGGGGTTTCTGATGAGCAGTTCTTC. Translation: CASSLAGGVSDEQFF. The V and J genes are TRBV12-3 or TRBV12-4 and TRBJ2-1; maybe TRBD2 (6 bases). V was clipped by 0 bases and J by 8 bases, with 14 bases between them. The CDR3 spans 15 residues.

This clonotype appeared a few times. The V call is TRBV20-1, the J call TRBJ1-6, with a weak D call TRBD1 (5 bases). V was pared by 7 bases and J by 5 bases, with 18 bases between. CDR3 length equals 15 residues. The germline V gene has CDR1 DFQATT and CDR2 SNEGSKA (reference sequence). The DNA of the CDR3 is TGCAGTGGGGAGAAACCGGGACTTGATAATTCACCCCTCCACTTT. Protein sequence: CSGEKPGLDNSPLHF.

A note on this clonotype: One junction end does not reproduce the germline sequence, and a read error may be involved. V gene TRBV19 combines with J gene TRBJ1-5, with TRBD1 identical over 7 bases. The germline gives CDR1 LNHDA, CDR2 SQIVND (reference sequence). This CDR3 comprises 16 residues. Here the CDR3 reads CASSIGTGWPNQLQHF. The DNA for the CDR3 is TGTGCCAGTAGTATAGGGACAGGATGGCCCAATCAGCTCCAGCATTTT.

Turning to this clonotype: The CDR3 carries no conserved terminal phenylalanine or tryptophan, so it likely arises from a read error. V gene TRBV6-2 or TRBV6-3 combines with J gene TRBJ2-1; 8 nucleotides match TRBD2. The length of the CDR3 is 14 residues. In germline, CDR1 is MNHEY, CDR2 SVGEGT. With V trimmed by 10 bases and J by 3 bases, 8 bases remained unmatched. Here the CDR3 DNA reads TGTGCCAACCGAGCGGGAGACTTCTACAATGAGCAGTTCTCC. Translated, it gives CANRAGDFYNEQFS.

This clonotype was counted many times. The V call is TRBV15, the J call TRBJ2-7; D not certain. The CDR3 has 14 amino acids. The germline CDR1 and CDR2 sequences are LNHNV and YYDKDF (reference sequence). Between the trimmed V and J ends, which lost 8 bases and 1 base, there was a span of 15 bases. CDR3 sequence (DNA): TGTGCCACCGGTGACCGCGGTACTTCCTACGAGCAGTACTTC. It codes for CATGDRGTSYEQYF.

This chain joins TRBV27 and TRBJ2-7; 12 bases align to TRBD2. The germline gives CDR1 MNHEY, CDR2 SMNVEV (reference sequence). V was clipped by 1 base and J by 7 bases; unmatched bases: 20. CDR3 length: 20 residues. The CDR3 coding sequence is TGTGCCAGCAGTTTATACTCCGGGACCGGCCCTAGCGGGAGGGCCCGGGAGCAGTACTTC. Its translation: CASSLYSGTGPSGRAREQYF.

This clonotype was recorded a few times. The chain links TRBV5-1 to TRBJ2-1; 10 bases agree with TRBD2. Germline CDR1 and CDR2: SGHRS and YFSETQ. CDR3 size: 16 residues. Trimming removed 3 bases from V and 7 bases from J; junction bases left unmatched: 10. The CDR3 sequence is CASSYPSGRAGNEQFF. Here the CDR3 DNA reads TGCGCCAGCAGCTACCCCAGCGGGAGGGCCGGGAATGAGCAGTTCTTC.

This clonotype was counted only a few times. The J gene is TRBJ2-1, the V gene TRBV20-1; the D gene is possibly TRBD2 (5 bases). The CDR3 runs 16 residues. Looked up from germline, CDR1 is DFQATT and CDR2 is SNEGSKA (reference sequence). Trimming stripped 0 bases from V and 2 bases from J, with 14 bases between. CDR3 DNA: TGCAGTGCTAGAGATATCCAGCGGCATACCTACAATGAGCAGTTCTTC. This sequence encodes CSARDIQRHTYNEQFF.

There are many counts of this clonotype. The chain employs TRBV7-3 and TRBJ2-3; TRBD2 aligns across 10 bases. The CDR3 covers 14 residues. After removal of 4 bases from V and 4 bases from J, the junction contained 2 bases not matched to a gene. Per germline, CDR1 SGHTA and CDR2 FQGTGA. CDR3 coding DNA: TGTGCCAGCAGCTCTAGCGGGAGTTCAGATACGCAGTATTTT. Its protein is CASSSSGSSDTQYF. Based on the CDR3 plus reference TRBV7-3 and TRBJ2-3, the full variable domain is GAGVSQTPSNKVTEKGKYVELRCDPISGHTALYWYRQSLGQGPEFLIYFQGTGAADDSGLPNDRFFAVRPEGSVSTLKIQRTERGDSAVYLCASSSSGSSDTQYFGPGTRLTVL.

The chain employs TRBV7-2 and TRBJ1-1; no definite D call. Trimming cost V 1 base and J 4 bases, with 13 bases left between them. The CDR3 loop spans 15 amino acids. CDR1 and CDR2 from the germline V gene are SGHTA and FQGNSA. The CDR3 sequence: CASSLDPNIITEAFF. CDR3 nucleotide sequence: TGTGCCAGCAGCTTAGATCCCAACATCATCACTGAAGCTTTCTTT.